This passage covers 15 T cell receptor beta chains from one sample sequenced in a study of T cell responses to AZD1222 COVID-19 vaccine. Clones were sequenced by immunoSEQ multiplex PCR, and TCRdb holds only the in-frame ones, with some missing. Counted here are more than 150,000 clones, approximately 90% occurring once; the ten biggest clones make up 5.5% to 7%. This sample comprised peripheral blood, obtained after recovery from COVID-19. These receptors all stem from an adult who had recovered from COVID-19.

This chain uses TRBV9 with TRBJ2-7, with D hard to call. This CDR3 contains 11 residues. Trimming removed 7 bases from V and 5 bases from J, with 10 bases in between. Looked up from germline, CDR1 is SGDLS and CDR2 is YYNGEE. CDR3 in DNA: TGTGCCAGCTCTATCAACAACGAGCAGTACTTC. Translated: CASSINNEQYF.

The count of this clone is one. DNA of the CDR3: TGTGCCAGCAGCTTAGATAGGGCTGCCTCGGATACGCAGTATTTT. It specifies CASSLDRAASDTQYF. The chain uses TRBV11-2 and TRBJ2-3; the D is unclear. This CDR3 contains 15 residues. Germline-derived CDR1 and CDR2 are SGHAT and FQNNGV. Trimming took 0 bases from V and 6 from J, leaving 13 bases between them.

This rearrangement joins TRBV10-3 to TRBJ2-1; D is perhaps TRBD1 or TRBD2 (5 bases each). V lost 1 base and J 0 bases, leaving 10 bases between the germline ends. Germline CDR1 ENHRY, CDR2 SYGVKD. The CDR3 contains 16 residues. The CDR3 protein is CAISEFKGSSYNEQFF. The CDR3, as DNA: TGTGCCATCAGTGAGTTTAAGGGGAGCTCCTACAATGAGCAGTTCTTC.

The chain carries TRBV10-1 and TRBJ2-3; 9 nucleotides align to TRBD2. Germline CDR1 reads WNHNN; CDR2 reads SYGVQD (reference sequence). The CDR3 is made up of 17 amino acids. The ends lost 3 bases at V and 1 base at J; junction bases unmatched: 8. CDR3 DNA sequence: TGCGCCAGCAGTGACGGGCTAGCGGGGCCTGGCACAGATACGCAGTATTTT. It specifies CASSDGLAGPGTDTQYF.

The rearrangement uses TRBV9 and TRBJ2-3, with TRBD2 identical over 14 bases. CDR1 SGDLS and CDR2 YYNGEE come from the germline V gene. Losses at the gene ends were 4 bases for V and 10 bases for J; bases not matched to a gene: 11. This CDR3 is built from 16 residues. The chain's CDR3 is CASSPPGTSGGSPQYF. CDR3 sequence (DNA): TGTGCCAGCAGCCCTCCCGGGACTAGCGGGGGTTCACCGCAGTATTTT.

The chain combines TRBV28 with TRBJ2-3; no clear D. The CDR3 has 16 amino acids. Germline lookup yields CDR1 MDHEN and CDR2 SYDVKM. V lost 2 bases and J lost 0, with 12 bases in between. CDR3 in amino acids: CASSLVKPTSTDTQYF. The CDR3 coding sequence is TGTGCCAGCAGTTTAGTCAAACCGACTAGCACAGATACGCAGTATTTT.

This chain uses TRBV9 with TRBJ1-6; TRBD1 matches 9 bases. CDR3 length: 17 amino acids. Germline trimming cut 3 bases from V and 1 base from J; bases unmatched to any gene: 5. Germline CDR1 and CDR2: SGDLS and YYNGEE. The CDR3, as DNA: TGTGCCAGCAGCGAGGGACAGGGTCGGTCCTATAATTCACCCCTCCACTTT. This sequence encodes CASSEGQGRSYNSPLHF.

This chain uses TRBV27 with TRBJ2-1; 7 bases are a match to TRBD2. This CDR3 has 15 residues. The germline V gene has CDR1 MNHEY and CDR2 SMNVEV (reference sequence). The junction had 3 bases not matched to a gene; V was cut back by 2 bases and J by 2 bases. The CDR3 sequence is CASSLESGAYNEQFF. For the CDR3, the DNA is TGTGCCAGCAGTTTAGAGAGCGGGGCCTACAATGAGCAGTTCTTC.

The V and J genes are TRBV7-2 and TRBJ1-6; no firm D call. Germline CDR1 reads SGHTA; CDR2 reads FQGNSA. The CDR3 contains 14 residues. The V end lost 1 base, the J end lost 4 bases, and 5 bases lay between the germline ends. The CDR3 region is CASSLGSYNSPLHF. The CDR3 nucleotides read TGTGCCAGCAGCTTAGGCAGTTATAATTCACCCCTCCACTTT.

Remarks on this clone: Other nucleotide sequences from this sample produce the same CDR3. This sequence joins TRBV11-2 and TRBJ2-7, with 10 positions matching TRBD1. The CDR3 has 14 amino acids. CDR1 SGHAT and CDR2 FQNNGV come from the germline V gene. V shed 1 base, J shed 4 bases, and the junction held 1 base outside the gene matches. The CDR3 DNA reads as TGTGCCAGCAGCTTAGGGACAGGGGGGTACGAGCAGTACTTC. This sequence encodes CASSLGTGGYEQYF.

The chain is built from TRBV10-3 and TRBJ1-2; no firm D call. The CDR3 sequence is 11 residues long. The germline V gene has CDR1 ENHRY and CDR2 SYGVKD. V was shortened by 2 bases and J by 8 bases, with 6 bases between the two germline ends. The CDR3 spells CAISELGGYTF. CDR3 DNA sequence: TGTGCCATCAGTGAGCTGGGAGGCTACACCTTC.

The CDR3 DNA is TGTGCCAGCAGGGAAAAGAGCCCTCCTGAAGCTTTCTTT. Translating gives CASREKSPPEAFF. The V gene is TRBV28, the J gene TRBJ1-1; D unresolved. Deletions cut 6 bases from V and 6 bases from J, with 14 bases between. The CDR3 spans 13 residues. Germline CDR1 MDHEN, CDR2 SYDVKM.

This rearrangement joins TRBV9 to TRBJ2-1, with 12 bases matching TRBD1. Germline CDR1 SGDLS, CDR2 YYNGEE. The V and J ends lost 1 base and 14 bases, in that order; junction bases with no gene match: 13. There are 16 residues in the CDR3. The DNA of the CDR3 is TGTGCCAGCAGCGTAACCGGGACAGGGGGCAAGAGATCGAAGTTCTTC. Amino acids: CASSVTGTGGKRSKFF.

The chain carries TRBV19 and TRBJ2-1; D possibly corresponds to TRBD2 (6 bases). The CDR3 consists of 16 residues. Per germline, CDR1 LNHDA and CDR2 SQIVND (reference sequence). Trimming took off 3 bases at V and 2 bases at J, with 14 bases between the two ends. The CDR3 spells CASSILIGGPYNEQFF. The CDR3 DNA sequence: TGTGCCAGTAGTATCCTCATAGGAGGGCCCTACAATGAGCAGTTCTTC.

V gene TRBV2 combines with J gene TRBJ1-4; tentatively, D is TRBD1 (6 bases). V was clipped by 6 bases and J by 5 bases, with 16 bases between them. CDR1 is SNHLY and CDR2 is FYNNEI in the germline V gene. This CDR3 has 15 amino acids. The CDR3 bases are TGTGCCAGCAGCTTGATGGGGACACGGAATGAAAAACTGTTTTTT. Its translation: CASSLMGTRNEKLFF.